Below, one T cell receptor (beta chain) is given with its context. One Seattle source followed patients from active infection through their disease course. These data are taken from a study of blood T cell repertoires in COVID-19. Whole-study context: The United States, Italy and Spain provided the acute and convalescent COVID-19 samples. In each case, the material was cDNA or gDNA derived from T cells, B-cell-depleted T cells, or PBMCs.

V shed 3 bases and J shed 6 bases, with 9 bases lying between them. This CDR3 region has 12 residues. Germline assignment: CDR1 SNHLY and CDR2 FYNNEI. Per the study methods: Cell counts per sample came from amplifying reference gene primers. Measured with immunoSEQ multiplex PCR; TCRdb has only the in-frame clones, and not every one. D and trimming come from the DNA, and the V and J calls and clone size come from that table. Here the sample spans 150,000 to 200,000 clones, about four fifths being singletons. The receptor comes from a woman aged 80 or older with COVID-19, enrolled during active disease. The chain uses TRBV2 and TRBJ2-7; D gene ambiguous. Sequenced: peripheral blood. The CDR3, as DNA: TGTGCCAGCAGTGACCCCAGTCCCGAGCAGTACTTC. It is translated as CASSDPSPEQYF.